Following are 6 T cell receptor beta chains from one sample sequenced in a study of post-analysis software for immune sequencing data. Study observations and caveats: TRBV5-6, TRBV5-1 and TRBV20-1 belonged to a set of roughly 5 TRBV segments that were more frequent in patients than controls.

Their antigens are not known. Unique molecular identifiers featured in each of the TCR beta cDNA libraries. TCRdb re-called the PCR reads with MiXCR, one entry per CDR3 protein. The sample lists fewer than 850,000 distinct CDR3 sequences, around 46% occurring once. Sequencing was done on a sample of blood. The origin of the receptors is a girl aged 10 to 17 with multiple sclerosis.

The chain joins TRBV7-9 to TRBJ1-1, with D hard to call. Trimming removed 2 bases at V and 3 bases at J, with 10 bases between. Germline V CDR1 and CDR2: SEHNR, FQNEAQ (reference sequence). This CDR3 spans 14 amino acids. This CDR3 is CASSLREEDTEAFF. The CDR3 DNA reads as TGTGCCAGCAGCTTACGGGAGGAGGACACTGAAGCTTTCTTT.

The chain employs TRBV29-1 and TRBJ2-1, with 7 bases matching TRBD1. The V gene's germline CDR1 is SQVTM and CDR2 ANQGSEA. The CDR3 is 13 residues long. With V trimmed by 3 bases and J by 11 bases, 10 bases remained unmatched. The CDR3 bases are TGCAGCGTTGACCCGACAGGGATGGGTAAGCAGTTCTTC. Encoded protein: CSVDPTGMGKQFF.

V gene TRBV6-6 combines with J gene TRBJ1-1; 7 bases match TRBD1. Losses at the gene ends were 4 bases for V and 0 bases for J; bases not matched to a gene: 11. The CDR3 runs 17 residues. Germline values: CDR1 MNHNY, CDR2 SVGAGI (reference sequence). CDR3 bases: TGTGCCAGCAGTTCCCCAAACAGGGGAGCCATGAACACTGAAGCTTTCTTT. Its translation: CASSSPNRGAMNTEAFF.

The genes are TRBV12-3 or TRBV12-4 and TRBJ2-1; 8 nucleotides line up with TRBD2. V trimming: 5 bases; J trimming: 6 bases; junction bases outside the gene matches: 6. This CDR3 has 14 residues. CDR3 loop: CASSNSSGPNEQFF. For the CDR3, the DNA is TGTGCCAGCAGTAACTCTAGCGGGCCCAATGAGCAGTTCTTC.

Remarks on this clonotype: At one end the junction does not follow the germline gene, possibly because of a read error. The V call is TRBV20-1, the J call TRBJ1-5, with a tentative D call TRBD1 (6 bases). CDR3 length: 12 residues. CDR1 is DFQATT and CDR2 is SNEGSKA in the germline V gene (reference sequence). The CDR3 spells CRAKTGNQPQHF. For the CDR3, the DNA is TGCAGGGCTAAAACAGGGAATCAGCCCCAGCATTTT.

This clonotype was seen at least ten times. V usage is TRBV5-1 and J usage is TRBJ2-7; the match to TRBD1 covers 8 bases. The CDR3 is made up of 13 amino acids. Germline CDR1 is SGHRS and CDR2 is YFSETQ. Trimming removed 4 bases from V and 6 bases from J; junction bases left unmatched: 6. The CDR3, as DNA: TGCGCCAGCAGCCCCGGGACAGGCCCCGAGCAGTACTTC. This gives the protein CASSPGTGPEQYF.